A selection of T cell receptor beta chains follows, all from one sample in a study of blood T cell repertoires in COVID-19. Profiled with immunoSEQ multiplex PCR; TCRdb holds only in-frame clones, not every one. The data contain almost 65,000 clones, about 88% of them singletons. Input material: PBMCs or T cells enriched from blood (not recorded which). All receptors come from a woman aged 40 to 50 who had recovered from COVID-19. CDR3s include the opening cysteine and the closing phenylalanine or tryptophan. D genes are given only for firm matches. Some rows mark clone size as missing; the rest say once, few, many or name a class of expanded clone.

>16|NA|TRBV4-1|NA|TRBJ1-6
TGCGCCAGCAGCCAAGTTAAATCGGAGGGATATTCACCCCTCCACTTT
CASSQVKSEGYSPLHF
>16|NA|TRBV11-2|NA|TRBJ1-6
TGTGCCAGCAGCTTAGGCCTCGGGGGGCGCGATTCACCCCTCCACTTT
CASSLGLGGRDSPLHF
>15|NA|TRBV6-5|TRBD2|TRBJ2-2
TGTGCCAGCAGCGCGGGGGGGCGGATAGCCGGGGAGCTGTTTTTT
CASSAGGRIAGELFF
>15|NA|TRBV6-5|TRBD1|TRBJ1-6
TGTGCCAGCCTACCCGAGACAGGGCAGCAGACACCCCTCCACTTT
CASLPETGQQTPLHF
>14|few|TRBV5-6|NA|TRBJ2-2
TGTGCCAGCAGCCCCGACTGGAACACCGGGGAGCTGTTTTTT
CASSPDWNTGELFF
>13|few|TRBV3-1/TRBV3-2|NA|TRBJ1-2
TGTGCCAGCAGCCAATACAGGGAGTCTGGCTACACCTTC
CASSQYRESGYTF
>15|once|TRBV25-1|TRBD1|TRBJ1-6
TGTGCCAGCAGCCCCGGGACAGGGTCTTATTCACCCCTCCACTTT
CASSPGTGSYSPLHF
>14|few|TRBV5-4|NA|TRBJ1-2
TGTGCCAGCAGCATCACACAGGTCAACTATGGCTACACCTTC
CASSITQVNYGYTF
>16|NA|TRBV5-4|TRBD1|TRBJ1-4
TGTGCCAGCAGCTTGGGAGGTACAGGGGAAAGAGAAAAACTGTTTTTT
CASSLGGTGEREKLFF
>14|once|TRBV19|NA|TRBJ1-6
TGTGCCACTAAACAGGGCTCGGGTGATTCACCCCTCCACTTT
CATKQGSGDSPLHF
>14|NA|TRBV27|NA|TRBJ1-6
TGTGCCAGCAGTTTAGGCAGGATTAATTCACCCCTCCACTTT
CASSLGRINSPLHF
>15|NA|TRBV6-5|TRBD1|TRBJ1-1
TGTGCCAGCAGTTACTACCCCATTCTACAGGGGCGAGCTTTCTTT
CASSYYPILQGRAFF
>13|NA|TRBV6-5|NA|TRBJ2-2
TGTGCCAGCACTAGGGGGAACACCGGGGAGCTGTTTTTT
CASTRGNTGELFF
>15|NA|TRBV15|TRBD1|TRBJ1-2
TGTGCCACCAGCGTAACAGGGGTAGTTAGCTATGGCTACACCTTC
CATSVTGVVSYGYTF
>15|few|TRBV15|NA|TRBJ2-5
TGTGCCACCAGCAGAGGTGGCGGGGAGACAGAGACCCAGTACTTC
CATSRGGGETETQYF
>13|NA|TRBV6-2/TRBV6-3|NA|TRBJ1-6
TGTGCCAGCAGCCATATAAATAATTCACCCCTCCACTTT
CASSHINNSPLHF
>12|NA|TRBV29-1|NA|TRBJ2-7
TGCAGCGTGCTCGGACTCTCCTACGAGCAGTACTTC
CSVLGLSYEQYF
>12|NA|TRBV27|NA|TRBJ2-5
TGTGCCAGCAGGAAGGAGGGAGAGACCCAGTACTTC
CASRKEGETQYF
>14|NA|TRBV2|NA|TRBJ2-7
TGTGCCAGCAGTGAATCAGGGGACGGGTACGAGCAGTACTTC
CASSESGDGYEQYF
>13|NA|TRBV7-9|NA|TRBJ1-2
TGTGCCAGCAGCCCTGACAGGCCCTATGGCTACACCTTC
CASSPDRPYGYTF
>15|NA|TRBV6-5|NA|TRBJ2-7
TGTGCCAGCAGTTACGGGGACACTGACGCCGACGAGCAGTACTTC
CASSYGDTDADEQYF
>14|NA|TRBV2|NA|TRBJ2-5
TGTGCCAGCAACCCCCTAGCGAGGGAAGAGACCCAGTACTTC
CASNPLAREETQYF
>14|NA|TRBV2|NA|TRBJ1-4
TGTGCCAGCAGTGAACAGGGAACTAATGAAAAACTGTTTTTT
CASSEQGTNEKLFF
>18|once|TRBV10-2|NA|TRBJ1-6
TGCGCCAGCAGTGAGTCGAGGGCAGTGCCCTCCTATAATTCACCCCTCCACTTT
CASSESRAVPSYNSPLHF
>17|NA|TRBV6-1|NA|TRBJ2-3
TGTGCCAGCAGTGAAAATAGGGCAGGGAGGCTTACAGATACGCAGTATTTT
CASSENRAGRLTDTQYF
>14|once|TRBV3-1/TRBV3-2|NA|TRBJ2-7
TGTGCCAGCAGCCGGGACTCGACTACGAACGAGCAGTACTTC
CASSRDSTTNEQYF
>15|NA|TRBV5-4|TRBD1|TRBJ1-2
TGTGCCAGCAGCTTGGCCGGGCAGGGGGGCTATGGCTACACCTTC
CASSLAGQGGYGYTF
>14|NA|TRBV5-6|TRBD2|TRBJ2-1
TGTGCCAGCAGCGTACTAGCGGGTAACAATGAGCAGTTCTTC
CASSVLAGNNEQFF
>14|NA|TRBV5-1|NA|TRBJ1-1
TGCGCCAGCAGCTTGGCGGGGTTGGGCACTGAAGCTTTCTTT
CASSLAGLGTEAFF
>15|NA|TRBV18|TRBD2|TRBJ2-3
TGTGCCAGCTCACCGGGGCGGGGGTCCACAGATACGCAGTATTTT
CASSPGRGSTDTQYF
>15|NA|TRBV21-1|NA|TRBJ1-1
TGTGCCAGCAGCAATCCGGGAGGGGGGAACACTGAAGCTTTCTTT
CASSNPGGGNTEAFF
>15|NA|TRBV13|TRBD1|TRBJ2-1
TGTGCCAGCAGCGCGGTGACAGGGGATTTAAATGAGCAGTTCTTC
CASSAVTGDLNEQFF
>13|NA|TRBV6-5|NA|TRBJ1-2
TGTGCCAGCAGCTTACAGGACGGTTATGGCTACACCTTC
CASSLQDGYGYTF
>15|once|TRBV27|NA|TRBJ2-3
TGTGCCAGCAGTTTTTATCGGGGTTCCACAGATACGCAGTATTTT
CASSFYRGSTDTQYF
>20|NA|TRBV4-2|TRBD2|TRBJ2-1
TGTGCCAGCAGCCAAGTTGTGGGACTAGCTGGCTCAAGCTCCTACAATGAGCAGTTCTTC
CASSQVVGLAGSSSYNEQFF
>13|NA|TRBV7-9|NA|TRBJ1-2
TGTGCCAGCAGCTTAGAGAGGGTACAGGGCTACACCTTC
CASSLERVQGYTF